This is a list of T cell receptor beta chains from one sample in a study of blood T cell repertoires in COVID-19. TCRdb's copy holds only in-frame clones and misses some; the assay was immunoSEQ multiplex PCR. The data contain around 140,000 clones, approximately 90% of them seen just once; the ten biggest clones take up under 3%. What was sequenced was peripheral blood. The receptors were gathered from a man between 60 and 75 years old with active or convalescent COVID-19. Each CDR3 is given with its conserved first and last residue. The order of the fields is V gene, D gene, J gene, clone size, CDR3 protein, CDR3 DNA. The D gene is left open where the match is weak. Size is stated for part of the rows, as once, few or many counts, or as a class when the clone is expanded.

V: TRBV19; D: -; J: TRBJ1-2; size: -; CDR3: CASSIDKTGGYTF; DNA: TGTGCCAGTAGTATCGACAAAACTGGAGGCTACACCTTC
V: TRBV12-3/TRBV12-4; D: -; J: TRBJ1-1; size: -; CDR3: CASSLGLRTEAFF; DNA: TGTGCCAGCAGTTTGGGGCTTCGCACTGAAGCTTTCTTT
V: TRBV20-1; D: -; J: TRBJ1-2; size: -; CDR3: CSASGVPGYTF; DNA: TGCAGTGCTAGCGGGGTTCCTGGCTACACCTTC
V: TRBV28; D: TRBD2; J: TRBJ2-1; size: -; CDR3: CASSLSASGAYNEQFF; DNA: TGTGCCAGCAGTTTATCTGCTAGCGGCGCTTACAATGAGCAGTTCTTC
V: TRBV7-3; D: TRBD2; J: TRBJ2-1; size: few; CDR3: CASSLRAGAGYNEQFF; DNA: TGTGCCAGCAGCTTAAGAGCGGGGGCCGGATACAATGAGCAGTTCTTC
V: TRBV28; D: TRBD1; J: TRBJ2-7; size: -; CDR3: CASRPRPGTASYEQYF; DNA: TGTGCCAGCAGGCCTAGACCGGGGACAGCCTCCTACGAGCAGTACTTC
V: TRBV9; D: -; J: TRBJ2-1; size: -; CDR3: CASSVGQASNEQFF; DNA: TGTGCCAGCTCAGTGGGGCAGGCCTCCAATGAGCAGTTCTTC
V: TRBV19; D: -; J: TRBJ2-2; size: -; CDR3: CASSIDSSGQGLTAGELFF; DNA: TGTGCCAGTAGTATAGATTCAAGCGGGCAGGGCTTGACGGCCGGGGAGCTGTTTTTT
V: TRBV7-2; D: -; J: TRBJ2-2; size: -; CDR3: CASSGHTNTGELFF; DNA: TGTGCCAGCAGCGGACATACGAACACCGGGGAGCTGTTTTTT
V: TRBV7-9; D: -; J: TRBJ1-2; size: -; CDR3: CASSLVEGSGGYTF; DNA: TGTGCCAGCAGCTTAGTGGAGGGCTCGGGGGGCTACACCTTC
V: TRBV30; D: -; J: TRBJ1-2; size: -; CDR3: CAWDPSPPGYTF; DNA: TGTGCCTGGGATCCGAGCCCGCCCGGCTACACCTTC
V: TRBV11-3; D: TRBD1; J: TRBJ2-2; size: -; CDR3: CASSQGAANTGELFF; DNA: TGTGCCAGCTCCCAGGGGGCAGCTAACACCGGGGAGCTGTTTTTT
V: TRBV3-1/TRBV3-2; D: -; J: TRBJ2-1; size: -; CDR3: CASSRAGRQFF; DNA: TGTGCCAGCAGCCGGGCGGGCCGGCAGTTCTTC
V: TRBV18; D: TRBD2; J: TRBJ2-1; size: few; CDR3: CASSPPTSGGADNEQFF; DNA: TGTGCCAGCTCACCCCCTACTAGCGGGGGGGCCGATAATGAGCAGTTCTTC
V: TRBV28; D: -; J: TRBJ2-7; size: -; CDR3: CASSRVGTYEQYF; DNA: TGTGCCAGCTCGCGGGTGGGAACCTACGAGCAGTACTTC
V: TRBV7-8; D: TRBD1; J: TRBJ1-1; size: -; CDR3: CASSLINRGPNTEAFF; DNA: TGTGCCAGCAGCTTAATAAACAGGGGACCAAACACTGAAGCTTTCTTT
V: TRBV28; D: -; J: TRBJ2-7; size: -; CDR3: CASSPTGTYEQYF; DNA: TGTGCCAGCAGCCCGACGGGGACCTACGAGCAGTACTTC
V: TRBV14; D: TRBD1; J: TRBJ2-2; size: -; CDR3: CASSPRRQGNTGELFF; DNA: TGTGCCAGCAGCCCCCGTCGACAGGGGAACACCGGGGAGCTGTTTTTT
V: TRBV4-3; D: -; J: TRBJ2-2; size: -; CDR3: CASSQDAGRGGELFF; DNA: TGCGCCAGCAGCCAAGATGCAGGGCGGGGCGGGGAGCTGTTTTTT
V: TRBV6-5; D: -; J: TRBJ1-3; size: -; CDR3: CASSQRVSSGNTIYF; DNA: TGTGCCAGCAGCCAGCGGGTGAGCTCTGGAAACACCATATATTTT
V: TRBV7-2; D: TRBD2; J: TRBJ2-3; size: -; CDR3: CASSSLLAKDTQYF; DNA: TGTGCCAGCAGTTCACTACTAGCGAAAGATACGCAGTATTTT
V: TRBV18; D: -; J: TRBJ1-6; size: -; CDR3: CASSPLGAYNSPLHF; DNA: TGTGCCAGCTCACCCCTGGGCGCCTATAATTCACCCCTCCACTTT
V: TRBV7-8; D: -; J: TRBJ1-4; size: -; CDR3: CASSPERRNEKLFF; DNA: TGTGCCAGCTCCCCGGAGAGGAGGAATGAAAAACTGTTTTTT
V: TRBV6-5; D: TRBD1; J: TRBJ1-1; size: -; CDR3: CASSRDRSEAFF; DNA: TGTGCCAGCAGTCGGGACAGATCTGAAGCTTTCTTT
V: TRBV5-6; D: TRBD1; J: TRBJ1-6; size: once; CDR3: CASSLVDRHNSPLHF; DNA: TGTGCCAGCAGCTTGGTGGACAGGCACAATTCACCCCTCCACTTT
V: TRBV7-3; D: TRBD1; J: TRBJ2-5; size: -; CDR3: CASSPWDRQETQYF; DNA: TGTGCCAGCAGCCCTTGGGACAGGCAAGAGACCCAGTACTTC
V: TRBV5-6; D: TRBD1; J: TRBJ2-4; size: -; CDR3: CASSGTGAKNIQYF; DNA: TGTGCCAGCAGCGGGACAGGAGCCAAAAACATTCAGTACTTC
V: TRBV4-2; D: -; J: TRBJ2-2; size: once; CDR3: CASSGQSWTSVDPGELFF; DNA: TGTGCCAGCAGCGGACAGTCTTGGACTAGTGTCGACCCCGGGGAGCTGTTTTTT
V: TRBV6-2/TRBV6-3; D: -; J: TRBJ1-5; size: once; CDR3: CASSPDRDQPQHF; DNA: TGTGCCAGCAGTCCCGATCGAGATCAGCCCCAGCATTTT
V: TRBV5-4; D: TRBD2; J: TRBJ2-7; size: -; CDR3: CASSPRTSGAYEQYF; DNA: TGTGCCAGCAGCCCTCGGACTAGCGGGGCCTACGAGCAGTACTTC
V: TRBV5-6; D: TRBD1; J: TRBJ2-1; size: few; CDR3: CASSFGQGAEQFF; DNA: TGTGCCAGCAGCTTTGGACAGGGGGCTGAGCAGTTCTTC
V: TRBV2; D: -; J: TRBJ2-1; size: -; CDR3: CASSAGVSSYNEQFF; DNA: TGTGCCAGCAGTGCCGGGGTGAGCTCCTACAATGAGCAGTTCTTC
V: TRBV5-1; D: -; J: TRBJ2-2; size: -; CDR3: CASSSGTRGAGTGELFF; DNA: TGCGCCAGCAGCTCGGGTACTCGGGGGGCAGGCACCGGGGAGCTGTTTTTT
V: TRBV12-3/TRBV12-4; D: -; J: TRBJ1-6; size: -; CDR3: CASSGRGSPLHF; DNA: TGTGCCAGCAGTGGCCGGGGGTCACCCCTCCACTTT
V: TRBV19; D: -; J: TRBJ1-5; size: -; CDR3: CASTPEQRGQPQHF; DNA: TGTGCCAGTACCCCTGAGCAAAGGGGTCAGCCCCAGCATTTT
V: TRBV11-3; D: TRBD2; J: TRBJ2-2; size: -; CDR3: CASSSRGLAAGELFF; DNA: TGTGCCAGCAGCTCCCGGGGACTAGCGGCCGGGGAGCTGTTTTTT
V: TRBV9; D: TRBD1; J: TRBJ2-2; size: -; CDR3: CASGTVGAGELFF; DNA: TGTGCCAGCGGGACAGTCGGCGCCGGGGAGCTGTTTTTT
V: TRBV18; D: TRBD2; J: TRBJ2-3; size: many; CDR3: CASITSGDQGDTQYF; DNA: TGTGCCAGCATTACTAGCGGGGACCAGGGCGATACGCAGTATTTT
V: TRBV19; D: TRBD1; J: TRBJ1-6; size: -; CDR3: CASSKGQGFNSPLHF; DNA: TGTGCCAGTAGTAAAGGACAGGGGTTTAATTCACCCCTTCACTTT
V: TRBV5-1; D: TRBD2; J: TRBJ2-4; size: -; CDR3: CASSSGLAGDVNIQYF; DNA: TGCGCCAGCAGCTCTGGGCTAGCGGGGGACGTTAACATTCAGTACTTC
V: TRBV7-8; D: -; J: TRBJ1-6; size: once; CDR3: CASSSSPLGRGPLHF; DNA: TGTGCCAGCAGCTCTTCCCCGTTGGGCCGTGGGCCCCTCCACTTT
V: TRBV5-4; D: TRBD1; J: TRBJ1-1; size: -; CDR3: CASSALQGGNTEAFF; DNA: TGTGCCAGCAGCGCCTTACAGGGGGGGAACACTGAAGCTTTCTTT
V: TRBV29-1; D: TRBD2; J: TRBJ2-1; size: -; CDR3: CSVLPGTRREQFF; DNA: TGCAGCGTGCTGCCCGGGACTAGGAGAGAGCAGTTCTTC
V: TRBV24-1; D: TRBD2; J: TRBJ2-7; size: -; CDR3: CATSDTSGSYEQYF; DNA: TGTGCCACCAGTGATACGAGCGGGAGCTACGAGCAGTACTTC
V: TRBV6-2/TRBV6-3; D: -; J: TRBJ1-4; size: once; CDR3: CASSYPVGGSDEKLFF; DNA: TGTGCCAGCAGTTATCCGGTGGGGGGATCGGATGAAAAACTGTTTTTT
V: TRBV6-5; D: TRBD2; J: TRBJ2-1; size: -; CDR3: CASSYSSAAGGNEQFF; DNA: TGTGCCAGCAGTTACTCGAGTGCCGCGGGAGGGAATGAGCAGTTCTTC
V: TRBV4-1; D: -; J: TRBJ1-2; size: -; CDR3: CASSLSHGGADYGYTF; DNA: TGCGCCAGCAGCCTTAGCCACGGGGGAGCGGACTATGGCTACACCTTC
V: TRBV3-1/TRBV3-2; D: -; J: TRBJ1-1; size: -; CDR3: CASSQDGTGTEAFF; DNA: TGTGCCAGCAGCCAAGATGGTACAGGCACTGAAGCTTTCTTT
V: TRBV28; D: TRBD1; J: TRBJ1-4; size: -; CDR3: CASSSPQGANNEKLFF; DNA: TGTGCCAGCAGTTCACCACAGGGGGCGAATAATGAAAAACTGTTTTTT